A selection of T cell receptor beta chains follows, all from one sample in a study of T cell responses to AZD1222 COVID-19 vaccine. Profiled with immunoSEQ multiplex PCR; TCRdb holds only in-frame clones, not every one. This table holds over 100,000 clones, 70% to 90% found once. The sample consisted of peripheral blood, taken on day 0 of AZD1222 vaccination. These receptors all come from an adult in good health. The CDR3 runs from the conserved cysteine through the conserved F or W. A D gene is named only where the DNA matches it firmly. Expanded clones get a size class; other rows say once, few or many, or leave the size out.

v_gene: TRBV24-1
d_gene: NA
abundance: NA
j_gene: TRBJ1-5
CDR3aa: CATSAFPNQPQHF
CDR3nt: TGTGCCACCAGTGCCTTTCCAAATCAGCCCCAGCATTTT

v_gene: TRBV6-1
d_gene: NA
abundance: NA
j_gene: TRBJ1-5
CDR3aa: CASSERAGSNQPQHF
CDR3nt: TGTGCCAGCAGTGAAAGGGCGGGGAGCAATCAGCCCCAGCATTTT

v_gene: TRBV5-5
d_gene: NA
abundance: NA
j_gene: TRBJ2-5
CDR3aa: CASSLVGSETQYF
CDR3nt: TGTGCCAGCAGCTTGGTGGGGAGTGAGACCCAGTACTTC

v_gene: TRBV29-1
d_gene: TRBD2
abundance: NA
j_gene: TRBJ2-2
CDR3aa: CSVDTSGNTGELFF
CDR3nt: TGCAGCGTTGATACTAGCGGGAACACCGGGGAGCTGTTTTTT

v_gene: TRBV24-1
d_gene: TRBD1
abundance: NA
j_gene: TRBJ2-3
CDR3aa: CATSDSRTGGLDTQYF
CDR3nt: TGTGCCACCAGTGATTCAAGGACAGGGGGCTTAGATACGCAGTATTTT

v_gene: TRBV4-2
d_gene: NA
abundance: NA
j_gene: TRBJ2-2
CDR3aa: CASSQESGQGPSTGELFF
CDR3nt: TGTGCCAGCAGCCAAGAATCTGGTCAGGGGCCATCCACCGGGGAGCTGTTTTTT

v_gene: TRBV15
d_gene: TRBD1
abundance: NA
j_gene: TRBJ1-4
CDR3aa: CATSREGTGNEKLFF
CDR3nt: TGTGCCACCAGCAGAGAAGGGACAGGGAATGAAAAACTGTTTTTT

v_gene: TRBV7-8
d_gene: NA
abundance: NA
j_gene: TRBJ1-1
CDR3aa: CASTRPWEDTEAFF
CDR3nt: TGTGCCAGCACTAGACCATGGGAGGACACTGAAGCTTTCTTT

v_gene: TRBV27
d_gene: NA
abundance: NA
j_gene: TRBJ1-1
CDR3aa: CASRSYSSGEAFF
CDR3nt: TGTGCCAGCCGATCGTATTCATCGGGTGAAGCTTTCTTT

v_gene: TRBV6-4
d_gene: TRBD2
abundance: NA
j_gene: TRBJ2-3
CDR3aa: CARVAMRLAGTTDTQYF
CDR3nt: TGTGCCAGAGTGGCTATGAGGCTAGCGGGAACCACAGATACGCAGTATTTT

v_gene: TRBV18
d_gene: NA
abundance: NA
j_gene: TRBJ2-1
CDR3aa: CASSDQYNEQFF
CDR3nt: TGTGCCAGCTCAGACCAATACAATGAGCAGTTCTTC

v_gene: TRBV7-9
d_gene: NA
abundance: NA
j_gene: TRBJ1-1
CDR3aa: CASSTRAGPNTEAFF
CDR3nt: TGTGCCAGCAGCACACGGGCGGGTCCGAACACTGAAGCTTTCTTT

v_gene: TRBV5-5
d_gene: NA
abundance: NA
j_gene: TRBJ1-1
CDR3aa: CASSLVSPNTEAFF
CDR3nt: TGTGCCAGCAGCTTGGTATCTCCGAACACTGAAGCTTTCTTT

v_gene: TRBV7-2
d_gene: TRBD1
abundance: once
j_gene: TRBJ2-7
CDR3aa: CASSHGQGPYEQYF
CDR3nt: TGTGCCAGCAGCCATGGACAGGGGCCGTACGAGCAGTACTTC

v_gene: TRBV18
d_gene: TRBD1
abundance: NA
j_gene: TRBJ2-1
CDR3aa: CASSGTGASRQFF
CDR3nt: TGTGCCAGCTCAGGGACAGGGGCGAGTAGGCAGTTCTTC

v_gene: TRBV11-3
d_gene: TRBD2
abundance: few
j_gene: TRBJ2-1
CDR3aa: CASSPGGGERGYNEQFF
CDR3nt: TGTGCCAGCAGCCCGGGAGGTGGGGAGCGGGGGTACAATGAGCAGTTCTTC

v_gene: TRBV7-2
d_gene: TRBD1
abundance: NA
j_gene: TRBJ1-6
CDR3aa: CASSSRQGGGSPLHF
CDR3nt: TGTGCCAGCAGCTCCCGACAGGGTGGGGGTTCACCCCTCCACTTT

v_gene: TRBV10-2
d_gene: NA
abundance: NA
j_gene: TRBJ1-3
CDR3aa: CASSWQPQEAENTIYF
CDR3nt: TGCGCCAGCAGTTGGCAACCTCAGGAGGCTGAAAACACCATATATTTT

v_gene: TRBV12-3/TRBV12-4
d_gene: NA
abundance: NA
j_gene: TRBJ1-4
CDR3aa: CASSLSGGEKLFF
CDR3nt: TGTGCCAGCAGTTTATCTGGGGGCGAAAAACTGTTTTTT

v_gene: TRBV7-2
d_gene: NA
abundance: once
j_gene: TRBJ1-2
CDR3aa: CASSLEGTRGYTF
CDR3nt: TGTGCCAGCAGCTTAGAGGGGACCCGCGGCTACACCTTC

v_gene: TRBV12-3/TRBV12-4
d_gene: NA
abundance: NA
j_gene: TRBJ2-1
CDR3aa: CASSSGVYNEQFF
CDR3nt: TGTGCCAGCAGCTCAGGGGTATACAATGAGCAGTTCTTC

v_gene: TRBV7-2
d_gene: NA
abundance: NA
j_gene: TRBJ2-1
CDR3aa: CASSPDRGSYNEQFF
CDR3nt: TGTGCCAGCAGCCCGGACCGAGGCTCCTACAATGAGCAGTTCTTC

v_gene: TRBV4-1
d_gene: NA
abundance: once
j_gene: TRBJ1-6
CDR3aa: CASSQLEGVSPLHF
CDR3nt: TGCGCCAGCAGCCAGCTCGAAGGAGTTTCACCCCTCCACTTT

v_gene: TRBV6-2/TRBV6-3
d_gene: NA
abundance: NA
j_gene: TRBJ1-1
CDR3aa: CASSYPQGSSLNTEAFF
CDR3nt: TGTGCCAGCAGTTACCCTCAGGGTTCGTCCCTAAACACTGAAGCTTTCTTT

v_gene: TRBV7-2
d_gene: NA
abundance: NA
j_gene: TRBJ2-7
CDR3aa: CASSLAPLPSSYEQYF
CDR3nt: TGTGCCAGCAGCTTAGCCCCTCTTCCGAGCTCCTACGAGCAGTACTTC

v_gene: TRBV19
d_gene: TRBD2
abundance: NA
j_gene: TRBJ2-3
CDR3aa: CASKEREVLTDTQYF
CDR3nt: TGTGCCAGTAAGGAGCGGGAGGTTTTAACAGATACGCAGTATTTT

v_gene: TRBV12-3/TRBV12-4
d_gene: TRBD1
abundance: once
j_gene: TRBJ1-1
CDR3aa: CASSGQGDTEAFF
CDR3nt: TGTGCCAGCAGTGGACAGGGGGACACTGAAGCTTTCTTT

v_gene: TRBV3-1/TRBV3-2
d_gene: NA
abundance: NA
j_gene: TRBJ1-6
CDR3aa: CASSLQGYPLHF
CDR3nt: TGTGCCAGCAGCCTCCAGGGTTACCCCCTCCACTTT

v_gene: TRBV10-2
d_gene: NA
abundance: NA
j_gene: TRBJ1-2
CDR3aa: CASSDRQVGLANYGYTF
CDR3nt: TGCGCCAGCAGTGATAGACAGGTCGGATTAGCTAACTATGGCTACACCTTC

v_gene: TRBV9
d_gene: NA
abundance: NA
j_gene: TRBJ2-3
CDR3aa: CASSPIGAGLLDTQYF
CDR3nt: TGTGCCAGCAGCCCCATAGGGGCGGGGCTTTTGGATACGCAGTATTTT

v_gene: TRBV2
d_gene: NA
abundance: NA
j_gene: TRBJ1-2
CDR3aa: CASSDPGGGLYTF
CDR3nt: TGTGCCAGCAGTGACCCCGGTGGGGGGCTCTACACCTTC

v_gene: TRBV7-2
d_gene: NA
abundance: many
j_gene: TRBJ1-2
CDR3aa: CASSLGARTEKDYTF
CDR3nt: TGTGCCAGCAGCTTAGGGGCCCGGACTGAGAAGGACTACACCTTC

v_gene: TRBV19
d_gene: NA
abundance: NA
j_gene: TRBJ1-2
CDR3aa: CASSISQRGYTF
CDR3nt: TGTGCCAGTAGTATATCACAGAGGGGCTACACCTTC

v_gene: TRBV12-5
d_gene: TRBD1
abundance: once
j_gene: TRBJ1-2
CDR3aa: CASGTGGLYGYTF
CDR3nt: TGTGCTAGTGGCACAGGGGGTTTATATGGCTACACCTTC

v_gene: TRBV6-5
d_gene: NA
abundance: few
j_gene: TRBJ2-2
CDR3aa: CASSYVVDTGELFF
CDR3nt: TGTGCCAGCAGTTACGTGGTAGACACCGGGGAGCTGTTTTTT

v_gene: TRBV7-2
d_gene: TRBD2
abundance: NA
j_gene: TRBJ2-1
CDR3aa: CASSLGLAGYNEQFF
CDR3nt: TGTGCCAGCAGCTTAGGACTAGCGGGGTACAATGAGCAGTTCTTC

v_gene: TRBV15
d_gene: NA
abundance: NA
j_gene: TRBJ2-7
CDR3aa: CATSRDGGAFPYEQYF
CDR3nt: TGTGCCACCAGCAGAGATGGGGGGGCCTTTCCCTACGAGCAGTACTTC

v_gene: TRBV7-7
d_gene: TRBD2
abundance: NA
j_gene: TRBJ2-1
CDR3aa: CASSPIVAGTSGHNEQFF
CDR3nt: TGTGCCAGCAGCCCGATTGTCGCCGGGACTAGCGGCCACAATGAGCAGTTCTTC

v_gene: TRBV28
d_gene: NA
abundance: NA
j_gene: TRBJ1-2
CDR3aa: CASRTDHYGYTF
CDR3nt: TGTGCCAGCAGGACAGATCACTATGGCTACACCTTC

v_gene: TRBV10-3
d_gene: NA
abundance: NA
j_gene: TRBJ1-1
CDR3aa: CAISELVTRTEAFF
CDR3nt: TGTGCCATCAGTGAGTTGGTTACGAGGACTGAAGCTTTCTTT

v_gene: TRBV18
d_gene: NA
abundance: few
j_gene: TRBJ1-5
CDR3aa: CASSPLAARSGNQPQHF
CDR3nt: TGTGCCAGCTCACCACTGGCCGCCCGCAGTGGCAATCAGCCCCAGCATTTT

v_gene: TRBV6-5
d_gene: NA
abundance: NA
j_gene: TRBJ1-5
CDR3aa: CASSAEGLVNQPQHF
CDR3nt: TGTGCCAGCAGCGCCGAGGGGCTAGTAAATCAGCCCCAGCATTTT

v_gene: TRBV5-4
d_gene: NA
abundance: NA
j_gene: TRBJ2-3
CDR3aa: CASSFSSTDTQYF
CDR3nt: TGTGCCAGCAGCTTCTCTAGCACAGATACGCAGTATTTT

v_gene: TRBV6-5
d_gene: TRBD1
abundance: NA
j_gene: TRBJ1-1
CDR3aa: CASNNQGVKNTEAFF
CDR3nt: TGTGCCAGCAATAACCAGGGGGTAAAGAACACTGAAGCTTTCTTT

v_gene: TRBV7-2
d_gene: NA
abundance: NA
j_gene: TRBJ1-1
CDR3aa: CASSSWDPTEAFF
CDR3nt: TGTGCCAGCAGCTCCTGGGACCCCACTGAAGCTTTCTTT

v_gene: TRBV6-5
d_gene: NA
abundance: NA
j_gene: TRBJ2-1
CDR3aa: CASSYGPANEQFF
CDR3nt: TGTGCCAGCAGTTACGGGCCGGCCAATGAGCAGTTCTTC

v_gene: TRBV5-1
d_gene: NA
abundance: NA
j_gene: TRBJ2-5
CDR3aa: CASSLEETQYF
CDR3nt: TGCGCCAGCAGCTTAGAGGAGACCCAGTACTTC

v_gene: TRBV4-2
d_gene: NA
abundance: NA
j_gene: TRBJ1-4
CDR3aa: CASSQGVDNPTNEKLFF
CDR3nt: TGTGCCAGCAGCCAAGGGGTGGACAACCCAACTAATGAAAAACTGTTTTTT

v_gene: TRBV5-4
d_gene: TRBD2
abundance: NA
j_gene: TRBJ2-5
CDR3aa: CASSETLGGETQYF
CDR3nt: TGTGCCAGCAGCGAGACACTGGGGGGGGAGACCCAGTACTTC

v_gene: TRBV19
d_gene: NA
abundance: NA
j_gene: TRBJ2-1
CDR3aa: CASSLRGSTPYNEQFF
CDR3nt: TGTGCCAGTAGCCTCCGAGGTAGCACTCCCTACAATGAGCAGTTCTTC

v_gene: TRBV19
d_gene: TRBD1
abundance: NA
j_gene: TRBJ1-3
CDR3aa: CATGTGGPSSGNTIYF
CDR3nt: TGTGCCACCGGGACAGGGGGCCCTAGCTCTGGAAACACCATATATTTT

v_gene: TRBV6-5
d_gene: NA
abundance: NA
j_gene: TRBJ1-5
CDR3aa: CASSQRRGQPQHF
CDR3nt: TGTGCCAGCAGCCAGCGGAGGGGTCAGCCCCAGCATTTT

v_gene: TRBV5-4
d_gene: NA
abundance: NA
j_gene: TRBJ2-2
CDR3aa: CASSWTGINTGELFF
CDR3nt: TGTGCCAGCAGCTGGACGGGAATAAACACCGGGGAGCTGTTTTTT

v_gene: TRBV6-5
d_gene: NA
abundance: NA
j_gene: TRBJ1-5
CDR3aa: CASSPRLISNQPQHF
CDR3nt: TGTGCCAGCAGTCCACGACTGATAAGCAATCAGCCCCAGCATTTT